The TCR beta chain under discussion was sequenced for a study of CD4+ T cells in melanoma. V was trimmed by 4 bases and J by 1 base, leaving 8 bases between them. CDR3 length: 14 residues. CDR1 is SGHRS, CDR2 YFSETQ, per germline. A word on this clone: The antigen is unknown.

Overall study findings and caveats: Reportedly, melanoma neoantigen-specific CD4+ T cells showed varied differentiation states. CD8+ T cell, macrophage and B cell function reportedly correlated with neoantigen-specific CD4+ T cells.

Generated by immunoSEQ multiplex PCR, the TCRdb table keeps only in-frame clones and is missing some. The table has 15,000 or so clones, about three fifths seen once. The receptor's source is a human donor with melanoma. This chain joins TRBV5-1 and TRBJ2-2, with a tentative D call TRBD1 (5 bases). The sequenced sample consisted of cells from a culture (not recorded whether cultured in vitro). The CDR3 protein is CASSIDRNTGELFF. CDR3 coding DNA: TGCGCCAGCAGCATAGACAGGAACACCGGGGAGCTGTTTTTT.